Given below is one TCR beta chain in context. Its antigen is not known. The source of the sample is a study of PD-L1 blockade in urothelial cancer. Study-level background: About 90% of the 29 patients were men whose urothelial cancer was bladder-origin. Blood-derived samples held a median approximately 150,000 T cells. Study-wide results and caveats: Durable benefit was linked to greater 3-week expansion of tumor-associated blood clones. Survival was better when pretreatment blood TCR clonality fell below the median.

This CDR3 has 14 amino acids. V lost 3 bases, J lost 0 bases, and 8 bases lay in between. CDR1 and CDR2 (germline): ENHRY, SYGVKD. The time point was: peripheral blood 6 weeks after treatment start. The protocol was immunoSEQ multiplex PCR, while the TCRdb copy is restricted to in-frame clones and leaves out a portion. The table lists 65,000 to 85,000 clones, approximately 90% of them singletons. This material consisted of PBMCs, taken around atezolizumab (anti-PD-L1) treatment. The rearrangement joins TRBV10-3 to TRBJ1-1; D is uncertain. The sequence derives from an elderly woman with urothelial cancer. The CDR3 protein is CAISDPVLNTEAFF. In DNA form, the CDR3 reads TGTGCCATCAGTGACCCCGTATTGAACACTGAAGCTTTCTTT.